The present T cell receptor beta chain was sequenced within a study of blood T cell repertoires in COVID-19 (TCRdb year 2020). Background on the whole study: Samples from collaborators originated in the United States, Italy and Spain and spanned both the acute and convalescent phases of COVID-19. The prospective study material was composed of cDNA or gDNA derived from T cells, B-cell-depleted T cells, or PBMCs. Deeply sampled blood TCRbeta repertoires from subjects exposed to, actively infected with, or recovered from COVID-19 were included in the dataset. A freely available public database, intended as a resource for researchers studying the immune response to SARS-CoV-2, is where the repertoires were released. Samples were obtained from the ongoing ImmuneRACE study (first 160 participants) and from 950 to 1,500 subjects provided by 6 global collaborators. Sample metadata almost always included a de-identified subject ID, COVID-19 status, age in years and sex. Where HLA class I and class II types were available, the types were taken from metadata supplied by the sample provider, not from assay-based typing.

In regard to this clone: The specificity of this receptor is unknown. No quality values exist for individual bases; no much larger clone is one base distant.

The immunoSEQ Assay, a bias-controlled multiplex PCR, was used to amplify TCRbeta CDR3 regions from genomic DNA. The paper's processing steps were these. Within the assay, amplification of reference gene primers was used to estimate how many nucleated cells each sample contained. To quantify the absolute abundance of each unique TCRbeta CDR3 rearrangement, sequence reads were collapsed and filtered. For each sample, productive Simpson clonality was calculated by taking the square root of Simpson's diversity index across productive rearrangements. In TCRdb, the immuneACCESS table is reduced to in-frame sequences with V and J assigned. These tables do not hold every clone; where another copy was compared, an unresolved V gene accounts for under half, and the others remain unexplained. The V and J calls and the clone size are those of that table, but D and trimming were determined from the DNA. The sample contains more than 150,000 clones, 84% of them found a single time. About 7% of the sample is in the top ten clones.

Broader findings and caveats from the paper: The amount of clinical and demographic metadata varied by source and participant and was provided uncurated.

The CDR3 spans 17 residues, from the cysteine through the phenylalanine. Kept here is only the CDR3 DNA, which spans 51 bases and is read in frame from base 1. V lost 4 bases and J lost 3 bases; the stretch between them is 21 bases long. CDR1 ENHRY and CDR2 SYGVKD are derived from the germline V gene. Each collaborating institution followed its own protocols to collect whole blood in K2EDTA tubes. For TCRbeta analysis, collaborators shipped samples as frozen whole blood, isolated PBMCs, or DNA extracted from either of those sample types. The receptor was isolated from a human donor in a cohort sampled during active COVID-19. The sequence links TRBV10-3 to TRBJ1-2; the best D guess is TRBD1, with 5 bases matching. Sequenced sample: peripheral blood. CDR3 protein: CAISGTAGGGPHYGYTF. The DNA is as follows: TGTGCCATCAGTGGGACCGCGGGGGGGGGACCACACTATGGCTACACCTTC.